These 29 T cell receptor beta chains were sequenced from one sample in a study of cytomegalovirus exposure and HLA in healthy donors. Method: immunoSEQ multiplex PCR; TCRdb's copy keeps in-frame clones and lacks some. There are over 200,000 clones in the sample; about 92% occur only once, and roughly 3% lies in the top ten. The source material was PBMCs. All receptors come from a young woman in good health and CMV-seronegative.

The chain couples TRBV25-1 to TRBJ1-2; 8 nucleotides line up with TRBD1. Per germline, CDR1 MGHDK and CDR2 SYGVNS. V gave up 4 bases and J gave up 10 bases; unmatched junction bases: 8. The CDR3 has 13 amino acids. CDR3 protein: CASSANRGSDYTF. The CDR3 DNA is TGTGCCAGCAGTGCCAACAGGGGGAGTGACTACACCTTC.

A few counts support this clone. The chain carries TRBV30 and TRBJ1-5; unclear D gene. CDR3 length equals 14 residues. The V gene's germline CDR1 is GTSNPN and CDR2 SVGIG (reference sequence). The CDR3 DNA reads as TGTGTCCCGGGCAGACTCCATAGCAATCAGCCCCAGCATTTT. It codes for CVPGRLHSNQPQHF.

This CDR3 reads CASSENPETYEQYF. DNA of the CDR3: TGTGCCAGCAGTGAGAACCCCGAGACCTACGAGCAGTACTTC. The chain carries TRBV6-1 and TRBJ2-7, with D hard to call. The V and J ends lost 3 bases and 2 bases respectively, with 11 bases between them. The CDR3 contains 14 residues. The germline CDR1 and CDR2 sequences are MNHNS and SASEGT.

The chain is built from TRBV13 and TRBJ2-3; TRBD2 matches at 9 bases. V lost 5 bases to trimming and J lost 5 bases; unmatched junction nucleotides: 20. CDR1 is PRHDT, CDR2 FYEKMQ, per germline (reference sequence). The CDR3 is 19 residues long. CDR3 sequence reads: CASSPGLFSGSGGIDTQYF. The DNA of the CDR3 is TGTGCCAGCAGCCCCGGCCTTTTTAGCGGGAGTGGTGGAATAGATACGCAGTATTTT.

This rearrangement joins TRBV4-3 to TRBJ2-7, with D perhaps matching TRBD2 (5 bases). The CDR3 consists of 15 residues. Trimming shortened V by 0 bases and J by 3 bases, and 12 bases separated the two germline ends. Germline CDR1 and CDR2: LGHNA and YSLEER. The CDR3 nucleotides read TGCGCCAGCAGCCAAGAGTTAGGACTCATCTACGAGCAGTACTTC. It specifies CASSQELGLIYEQYF.

V gene TRBV6-5 combines with J gene TRBJ2-7; TRBD1 is a possible D gene (5 bases). V lost 2 bases and J lost 4, with 9 bases in between. CDR1 and CDR2 (germline): MNHEY, SVGAGI. The length of the CDR3 is 13 residues. The CDR3 nucleotides are TGTGCCAGCAGTTACGCTGGGGCATACGAGCAGTACTTC. Amino acid sequence: CASSYAGAYEQYF.

The CDR3 DNA reads as TGTGCCAGCAGTTTTCAGGGGGGAGACGGGGAGCTGTTTTTT. Amino acids: CASSFQGGDGELFF. The chain employs TRBV27 and TRBJ2-2, with D tentatively TRBD1 (7 bases). There are 14 residues in the CDR3. Trimming took off 3 bases at V and 7 bases at J, with 12 bases between the two ends. CDR1 MNHEY and CDR2 SMNVEV come from the germline V gene (reference sequence).

The J gene is TRBJ2-7, the V gene TRBV30; a weak D match, TRBD1 (5 bases). Germline CDR1 is GTSNPN and CDR2 is SVGIG (reference sequence). The CDR3 covers 11 residues. Trimming cost V 4 bases and J 6 bases, with 10 bases left between them. As DNA, the CDR3 is TGTGCCTGGACCAGGGTGAGCGAGCAGTACTTC. Protein: CAWTRVSEQYF. Complete variable domain (other parts from reference TRBV30 and TRBJ2-7): SQTIHQWPATLVQPVGSPLSLECTVEGTSNPNLYWYRQAAGRGLQLLFYSVGIGQISSEVPQNLSASRPQDRQFILSSKKLLLSDSGFYLCAWTRVSEQYFGPGTRLTVT.

The V and J genes are TRBV7-9 and TRBJ1-4; 8 positions agree with TRBD1. Germline V CDR1 and CDR2: SEHNR, FQNEAQ (reference sequence). The junction had 7 bases not matched to a gene; V was cut back by 3 bases and J by 7 bases. This CDR3 spans 15 amino acids. The CDR3 is CASSFPGQGREKLFF. The CDR3 DNA is TGTGCCAGCAGCTTCCCCGGACAGGGCCGTGAAAAACTGTTTTTT.

This rearrangement joins TRBV14 to TRBJ2-7, with D perhaps given as TRBD1 or TRBD2 (5 bases each). Looked up from germline, CDR1 is SGHDN and CDR2 is FVKESK. The CDR3 loop spans 13 amino acids. Trimming stripped 2 bases from V and 6 bases from J, with 11 bases between. The CDR3 coding sequence is TGTGCCAGCAGCCAATATCCAGGGAGCGAGCAGTACTTC. Translating it yields CASSQYPGSEQYF.

This chain uses TRBV9 with TRBJ2-6; 10 bases line up with TRBD1. The V gene's germline CDR1 is SGDLS and CDR2 YYNGEE. V shed 2 bases and J 3 bases; nucleotides not matched to a gene: 5. The CDR3 contains 17 residues. The DNA of the CDR3 is TGTGCCAGCAGCGTTTCGACAGGGGGCGATGGGGCCAACGTCCTGACTTTC. Encoded protein: CASSVSTGGDGANVLTF.

V and J are TRBV27 and TRBJ2-6; D gene uncertain. V was shortened by 2 bases and J by 0 bases, with 11 bases between the two germline ends. In germline, CDR1 is MNHEY, CDR2 SMNVEV (reference sequence). This CDR3 spans 17 amino acids. The CDR3: CASSLRPAASGANVLTF. The CDR3 DNA sequence: TGTGCCAGCAGTTTACGTCCAGCCGCCTCTGGGGCCAACGTCCTGACTTTC.

The CDR3 DNA is TGTGCCAGCACCCGAGGGGGGGAGCAGTACTTC. Its protein product is CASTRGGEQYF. The gene calls are TRBV7-8 and TRBJ2-7, with D possibly being TRBD1 or TRBD2 (6 bases each). The CDR3 extends over 11 amino acids. Germline V CDR1 and CDR2: SGHVS, FQNEAQ. Trimming left V 7 bases short and J 7 bases short, with 11 bases between.

The chain employs TRBV7-2 and TRBJ2-1, with no clear D. With 3 bases removed from V and 9 bases from J, the gap between germline ends came to 15 bases. This CDR3 has 14 amino acids. Germline V gives CDR1 SGHTA, CDR2 FQGNSA. This CDR3 reads CASSFDSLPGEQFF. Written as DNA, the CDR3 is TGTGCCAGCAGCTTCGACTCTTTGCCCGGTGAGCAGTTCTTC.

The chain carries TRBV27 and TRBJ2-1; 15 bases are a match to TRBD2. Losses at the gene ends were 7 bases for V and 15 bases for J; bases not matched to a gene: 10. The CDR3 runs 14 residues. Looked up from germline, CDR1 is MNHEY and CDR2 is SMNVEV (reference sequence). The CDR3 protein is CASKPGLAGGRGFF. CDR3 DNA: TGTGCCAGCAAACCGGGACTAGCGGGGGGCCGGGGGTTCTTC.

The chain joins TRBV28 to TRBJ1-5, with a weak D call TRBD1 (6 bases). This CDR3 has 15 residues. The germline V gene encodes CDR1 MDHEN and CDR2 SYDVKM. The V gene lost 2 bases and the J gene lost 6 bases, with 14 bases spanning the gap. Here the CDR3 reads CASSLPQGHTQPQHF. Here the CDR3 DNA reads TGTGCCAGCAGTTTACCGCAGGGACACACTCAGCCCCAGCATTTT.

The V gene is TRBV11-3, the J gene TRBJ2-7; D might be TRBD1 or TRBD2, each matching 5 bases. This CDR3 region has 14 residues. The germline gives CDR1 SGHNT, CDR2 YENEEA. Trimming shortened V by 5 bases and J by 0 bases, and 11 bases separated the two germline ends. CDR3 nucleotides: TGTGCCAGCAGCCAGGGAGAAAACTCCTACGAGCAGTACTTC. Translated: CASSQGENSYEQYF.

Only one count was recorded for this clone. The rearrangement links TRBV7-9 to TRBJ2-3, with D tentatively TRBD1 (6 bases). V lost 1 base, J lost 4 bases, and 15 bases lay in between. CDR3 size: 16 residues. Germline V gene data show CDR1 as SEHNR and CDR2 as FQNEAQ (reference sequence). This CDR3 reads CASSLDRQGSADTQYF. In nucleotides, the CDR3 is TGTGCCAGCAGCTTAGATCGGCAGGGGTCGGCAGATACGCAGTATTTT.

The V call is TRBV28, the J call TRBJ1-4; D possibly corresponds to TRBD1 (5 bases). CDR3 size: 14 residues. The germline gives CDR1 MDHEN, CDR2 SYDVKM. The germline V and J ends were trimmed by 5 bases and 17 bases, with 24 bases remaining between them. CDR3 in DNA: TGTGCCAGCAGTGTAATCGGGACGATAAGAACTGTTTTTTTT. This sequence encodes CASSVIGTIRTVFF.

V usage is TRBV28 and J usage is TRBJ1-5; D unclear. CDR1 and CDR2 (germline): MDHEN, SYDVKM. CDR3 length equals 13 residues. The V end was cut by 6 bases, the J end by 1 base, with 7 bases between. The CDR3 here is CASSPQSNQPQHF. CDR3 bases: TGTGCCAGCAGCCCCCAAAGCAATCAGCCCCAGCATTTT.

The chain combines TRBV7-2 with TRBJ2-7; D gene unclear. CDR3 size: 12 residues. From germline, CDR1 is SGHTA and CDR2 FQGNSA. V was trimmed by 5 bases and J by 5 bases, leaving 10 bases between them. In nucleotides, the CDR3 is TGTGCCAGCAGCGACCCTTTTGACGAGCAGTACTTC. Its translation is CASSDPFDEQYF.

This clone showed up just once. V gene TRBV4-1 combines with J gene TRBJ2-5; 9 bases agree with TRBD2. Trimming removed 0 bases from V and 4 bases from J; junction bases left unmatched: 6. The CDR3 has 16 amino acids. The germline gives CDR1 MGHRA, CDR2 YSYEKL. The CDR3 is CASSQETAGGPETQYF. In DNA, the CDR3 is TGCGCCAGCAGCCAAGAAACGGCGGGAGGGCCAGAGACCCAGTACTTC.

J is TRBJ2-5 and V is TRBV29-1; 9 bases align to TRBD1. The V segment lost 4 bases and the J segment 3 bases; nucleotides outside the gene matches: 18. The CDR3 loop spans 18 amino acids. CDR1 SQVTM and CDR2 ANQGSEA come from the germline V gene. The CDR3 nucleotides read TGCAGCGTTGTTGACTCAGACCCGGGACAGGGAGGGAAAGAGACCCAGTACTTC. Translation: CSVVDSDPGQGGKETQYF.

The rearrangement links TRBV19 to TRBJ1-1; 7 nucleotides line up with TRBD1. The V gene's germline CDR1 is LNHDA and CDR2 SQIVND (reference sequence). This CDR3 is built from 12 residues. V lost 5 bases and J lost 6; bases outside the gene matches: 3. The CDR3 DNA sequence: TGTGCCAGTAGTCCAGGGGGGCCTGAAGCTTTCTTT. As protein: CASSPGGPEAFF. Full variable domain (rest looked up from reference TRBV19 and TRBJ1-1): DGGITQSPKYLFRKEGQNVTLSCEQNLNHDAMYWYRQDPGQGLRLIYYSQIVNDFQKGDIAEGYSVSREKKESFPLTVTSAQKNPTAFYLCASSPGGPEAFFGQGTRLTVV.

This chain links TRBV5-6 with TRBJ2-2, with TRBD1 matching over 10 bases. From germline, CDR1 is SGHDT and CDR2 YYEEEE. The CDR3 runs 14 residues. Germline trimming cut 5 bases from V and 6 bases from J; bases unmatched to any gene: 4. The CDR3 nucleotides are TGTGCCAGCAGTGGGACAGGGGTCCCCGGGGAGCTGTTTTTT. Protein sequence: CASSGTGVPGELFF.

The rearrangement joins TRBV15 to TRBJ2-7; 8 bases line up with TRBD1. The trim removed 0 bases at V and 1 base at J, leaving 2 bases unmatched. Germline assignment: CDR1 LNHNV and CDR2 YYDKDF (reference sequence). CDR3 length: 15 amino acids. The CDR3 DNA sequence: TGTGCCACCAGCAGAGACCGACAGGGGTCCTACGAGCAGTACTTC. Its translation: CATSRDRQGSYEQYF. The whole variable domain, remainder taken from reference TRBV15 and TRBJ2-7, is DAMVIQNPRYQVTQFGKPVTLSCSQTLNHNVMYWYQQKSSQAPKLLFHYYDKDFNNEADTPDNFQSRRPNTSFCFLDIRSPGLGDTAMYLCATSRDRQGSYEQYFGPGTRLTVT.

This clone is a singleton in its sample. J is TRBJ1-5 and V is TRBV6-1; no clear D gene. Between the trimmed V and J ends, which lost 6 bases and 2 bases, there was a span of 8 bases. CDR3 size: 13 residues. Germline CDR1 MNHNS, CDR2 SASEGT. The CDR3 spells CASSERGNQPQHF. The CDR3 nucleotides are TGTGCCAGCAGCGAGCGTGGCAATCAGCCCCAGCATTTT.

V is TRBV7-2 and J is TRBJ2-7; weak D call: TRBD2 (5 bases). V was trimmed by 3 bases and J by 5 bases, leaving 23 bases between them. The CDR3 length is 17 residues. The germline gives CDR1 SGHTA, CDR2 FQGNSA. The CDR3 here is CASSFLENPEVGHEQYF. CDR3 DNA sequence: TGTGCCAGCAGCTTCTTGGAGAATCCGGAGGTTGGGCACGAGCAGTACTTC. Supplemented by reference TRBV7-2 and TRBJ2-7, the full variable domain reads GAGVSQSPSNKVTEKGKDVELRCDPISGHTALYWYRQSLGQGLEFLIYFQGNSAPDKSGLPSDRFSAERTGGSVSTLTIQRTQQEDSAVYLCASSFLENPEVGHEQYFGPGTRLTVT.

This clone was observed a few times. This chain links TRBV7-2 with TRBJ2-2; 12 positions match TRBD2. CDR3 size: 16 residues. CDR1 is SGHTA, CDR2 FQGNSA, per germline. The ends lost 6 bases at V and 4 bases at J; junction bases unmatched: 6. The CDR3 spells CASSSSGGVRTGELFF. CDR3 DNA: TGTGCCAGCAGTTCTAGCGGGGGGGTGCGCACCGGGGAGCTGTTTTTT.